This TCR beta chain stems from a study of T cell responses to AZD1222 COVID-19 vaccine. The repertoire was sequenced with immunoSEQ multiplex PCR; TCRdb's copy has only in-frame clones and lacks some. The repertoire has about 81,000 clones, approximately 89% of them found once; the top ten carry around 8%. The clonotype originates from an adult who received the AZD1222 COVID-19 vaccine. The sequencing used peripheral blood, collected 28 days after the second AZD1222 dose.

CDR3: CASSKNRATLAKNIQYF. Written as DNA, the CDR3 is TGTGCCAGCAGCAAAAATAGGGCCACATTAGCCAAAAACATTCAGTACTTC. V is TRBV21-1 and J is TRBJ2-4. TRBV21-1 is recorded as a pseudogene. The CDR3 has 17 residues.